Here is one T cell receptor delta chain with its context. The protein given by TCRdb reflects a much larger clone and differs at residue 3 from this DNA's translation, likely from a read error; the protein shown is the DNA's translation. The data belong to a study of gamma-delta chains in newborns, infants, children. TCRdb called clones from the reads again using CATT. The sample includes 4,000 to 5,000 delta-chain clones, 6.2% of them seen just once. This TCR was sampled from a child who was a newborn, infant or young child, either healthy, febrile or measles-vaccinated (not recorded which). Sequences were obtained from blood.

The CDR3, as DNA: TGTGCCTGGGACACCGTGGGGGGGATACGAGCGACAGCACAACTCTTCTTT. Translation: CAWDTVGGIRATAQLFF. This chain joins TRDV2 and TRDJ2; TRDD3 matches 10 bases. The CDR3 is made up of 17 amino acids. Germline assignment: CDR1 GEAIGNYY and CDR2 EKD.